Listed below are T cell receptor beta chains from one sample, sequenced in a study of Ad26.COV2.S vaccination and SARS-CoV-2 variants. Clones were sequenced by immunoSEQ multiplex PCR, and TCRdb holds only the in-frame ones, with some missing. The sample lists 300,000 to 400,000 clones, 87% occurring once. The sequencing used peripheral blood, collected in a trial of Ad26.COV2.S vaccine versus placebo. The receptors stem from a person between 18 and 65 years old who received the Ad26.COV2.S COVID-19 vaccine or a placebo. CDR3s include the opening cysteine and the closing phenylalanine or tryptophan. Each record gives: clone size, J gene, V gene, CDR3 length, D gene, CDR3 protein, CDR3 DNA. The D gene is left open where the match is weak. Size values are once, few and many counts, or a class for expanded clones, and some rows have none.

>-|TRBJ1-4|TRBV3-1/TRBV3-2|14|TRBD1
CASSSGQGREKLFF
TGTGCCAGCAGTTCTGGACAGGGCCGGGAAAAACTGTTTTTT
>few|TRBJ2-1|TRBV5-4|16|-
CASSPLENSGYNEQFF
TGTGCCAGCAGCCCTTTGGAGAATTCCGGTTACAATGAGCAGTTCTTC
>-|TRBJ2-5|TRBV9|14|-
CASSDGFRQETQYF
TGTGCCAGCAGCGACGGGTTTCGCCAAGAGACCCAGTACTTC
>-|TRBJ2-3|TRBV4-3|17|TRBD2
CASSQGPSGGFADTQYF
TGCGCCAGCAGCCAAGGCCCTAGCGGGGGGTTTGCAGATACGCAGTATTTT
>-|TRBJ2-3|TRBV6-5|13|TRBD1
CASSFDRADTQYF
TGTGCCAGCAGTTTCGACAGGGCGGATACGCAGTATTTT
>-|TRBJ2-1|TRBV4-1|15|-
CASSQQTGSYNEQFF
TGCGCCAGCAGCCAACAGACAGGCTCCTACAATGAGCAGTTCTTC
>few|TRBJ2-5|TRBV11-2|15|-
CASSPQGGWQETQYF
TGTGCCAGCAGCCCTCAGGGGGGTTGGCAAGAGACCCAGTACTTC
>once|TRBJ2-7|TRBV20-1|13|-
CSASGRGAYEQYF
TGCAGTGCTAGTGGCAGAGGGGCCTACGAGCAGTACTTC
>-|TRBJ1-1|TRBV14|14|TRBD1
CASSPRLQGAEAFF
TGTGCCAGCAGCCCGCGTTTACAGGGGGCTGAAGCTTTCTTT
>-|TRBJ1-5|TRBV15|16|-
CATSRDPQGGNQPQHF
TGTGCCACCAGCAGAGATCCACAGGGAGGCAATCAGCCCCAGCATTTT